These 16 T cell receptor beta chains were all obtained from the same sample, sequenced in a study of beta chain features in type 1 diabetes. Expressed TCRB transcripts were sequenced, since all the RNA that had been isolated was reverse transcribed. TCRdb keeps only in-frame clones here, not all; method: immunoSEQ multiplex PCR. The table has 200,000 to 250,000 clones, roughly 10% seen once. Sequences were obtained from central memory CD4+ T cells from blood. Every receptor here comes from a man between 18 and 29 years old in good health.

This clone was picked up many times. This specimen includes other DNA sequences encoding the same CDR3. This chain uses TRBV18 with TRBJ2-5; D gene uncertain. The V end lost 4 bases, the J end lost 2 bases, and 8 bases lay between the germline ends. The germline V gene encodes CDR1 KGHSH and CDR2 LQKENI. This CDR3 is built from 13 residues. DNA of the CDR3: TGTGCCAGCTCACGAGGAGAACAAGAGACCCAGTACTTC. It encodes CASSRGEQETQYF.

This clone was seen only a few times. Other DNA sequences in the same sample also yield this CDR3. This chain connects TRBV2 to TRBJ1-5, with TRBD1 matching 8 bases. CDR1 SNHLY and CDR2 FYNNEI come from the germline V gene. This CDR3 comprises 13 residues. Germline trimming cut 4 bases from V and 4 bases from J; bases unmatched to any gene: 0. CDR3: CASSGQGNQPQHF. The DNA of the CDR3 is TGTGCCAGCAGTGGACAGGGGAATCAGCCCCAGCATTTT.

The chain is built from TRBV4-2 and TRBJ2-5; a weak D match, TRBD2 (6 bases). The CDR3 consists of 16 residues. V gave up 4 bases and J gave up 2 bases, with 17 bases separating them. Germline V gives CDR1 LGHNA, CDR2 YNFKEQ. CDR3 loop: CASSRSRGGSQETQYF. The CDR3 DNA reads TGTGCCAGCAGCCGGTCGCGGGGTGGTAGTCAAGAGACCCAGTACTTC.

The sample holds a few counts of this clone. The genes are TRBV5-1 and TRBJ2-1; 9 bases fit TRBD2. Germline V lookup: CDR1 SGHRS, CDR2 YFSETQ. The CDR3 length is 18 residues. Trimming cost V 2 bases and J 6 bases; bases outside gene matches: 15. The CDR3 sequence: CASSFGSAGGLLSNEQFF. CDR3 bases: TGCGCCAGCAGCTTTGGTTCAGCGGGAGGCCTCCTGAGCAATGAGCAGTTCTTC.

This clone turned up a few times. CDR3 sequence (DNA): TGTGCCAGCAGCCCTCTTCGGGGCCCACCCTACGAGCAGTACTTC. The encoded protein is CASSPLRGPPYEQYF. This chain connects TRBV7-2 to TRBJ2-7, with D tentatively TRBD1 or TRBD2 (5 bases each). V was trimmed by 5 bases and J by 2 bases, leaving 16 bases between them. Germline lookup yields CDR1 SGHTA and CDR2 FQGNSA. The CDR3 runs 15 residues.

The chain joins TRBV9 to TRBJ1-2; D call uncertain. Trimming cost V 0 bases and J 0 bases, with 9 bases left between them. The CDR3 loop spans 15 amino acids. Germline CDR1 and CDR2: SGDLS and YYNGEE. CDR3 loop: CASSVGPGSNYGYTF. Here the CDR3 DNA reads TGTGCCAGCAGCGTAGGTCCAGGATCTAACTATGGCTACACCTTC.

The V call is TRBV4-3, the J call TRBJ2-1; 13 bases match TRBD2. The CDR3 extends over 21 amino acids. The ends lost 3 bases at V and 0 bases at J; junction bases unmatched: 14. Per the germline V gene, CDR1 is LGHNA and CDR2 is YSLEER. CDR3 residues: CASSQAPGEGLAGFSYNEQFF. CDR3 in DNA: TGCGCCAGCAGCCAGGCCCCAGGGGAGGGACTAGCGGGATTCTCCTACAATGAGCAGTTCTTC.

This clone was seen a few times. The rearrangement links TRBV29-1 to TRBJ1-4; 11 bases fit TRBD1. The germline V gene has CDR1 SQVTM and CDR2 ANQGSEA. The CDR3 length is 12 residues. V dropped 6 bases and J dropped 15; count of bases not matched to a gene: 9. The CDR3 bases are TGCAGCGTATGGGACAGGGGGAGTGAGATGTTTTTT. Amino acids: CSVWDRGSEMFF.

The genes are TRBV7-2 and TRBJ2-5; the D call may be TRBD1 or TRBD2 (5 bases each). V lost 1 base, J lost 2 bases, and 14 bases lay in between. CDR1 and CDR2 from the germline V gene are SGHTA and FQGNSA. CDR3 length equals 16 residues. The CDR3 nucleotides are TGTGCCAGCAGCTTAGTAGCGACAGCGCTGCAAGAGACCCAGTACTTC. The encoded protein is CASSLVATALQETQYF.

This clone showed up many times. The CDR3 here is CASSLNTGGQETQYF. The CDR3 DNA sequence: TGCGCCAGCAGCCTAAACACAGGGGGTCAAGAGACCCAGTACTTC. This chain links TRBV5-1 with TRBJ2-5; the match to TRBD1 covers 8 bases. Germline CDR1 SGHRS, CDR2 YFSETQ. Losses at the gene ends were 4 bases for V and 2 bases for J; bases not matched to a gene: 7. The CDR3 totals 15 residues.

The rearrangement joins TRBV10-3 to TRBJ2-3; TRBD1 might be the D (5 bases). The germline gives CDR1 ENHRY, CDR2 SYGVKD. The CDR3 loop spans 14 amino acids. V dropped 4 bases and J dropped 3 bases, with 11 bases sitting between them. The CDR3 reads CAISVGRETDTQYF. As DNA, the CDR3 is TGTGCCATCAGTGTAGGCAGGGAAACAGATACGCAGTATTTT.

The rearrangement uses TRBV7-9 and TRBJ1-1; no reliable D call. The CDR3 contains 12 residues. Germline lookup yields CDR1 SEHNR and CDR2 FQNEAQ (reference sequence). V was clipped by 5 bases and J by 7 bases, with 11 bases between them. This CDR3 reads CASSPRTVEAFF. CDR3 sequence (DNA): TGTGCCAGCAGCCCTCGCACAGTTGAAGCTTTCTTT.

On this clone itself: A read error is possible here, since a much larger clone lies one base away. The sample carries other DNA sequences with the same CDR3. The chain combines TRBV7-2 with TRBJ2-5; D is unresolved. Germline V gene lookup returns CDR1 SGHTA and CDR2 FQGNSA. The CDR3 loop spans 11 amino acids. Trimming removed 5 bases at V and 5 bases at J, with 6 bases between. The CDR3 loop is CASSPGETQYF. The CDR3 nucleotides are TGTGCCAGCAGCCCCGGGGAGACCCAGTACTTC.

This clone has just a few counts. V gene TRBV5-6 combines with J gene TRBJ1-2; D not certain. Germline V gene data show CDR1 as SGHDT and CDR2 as YYEEEE. The CDR3 has 11 amino acids. V was trimmed by 3 bases and J by 9 bases, leaving 9 bases between them. The CDR3 sequence: CASSSGKSYTF. The CDR3 DNA is TGTGCCAGCAGCTCGGGTAAAAGCTACACCTTC. Supplemented by reference TRBV5-6 and TRBJ1-2, the full variable domain reads DAGVTQSPTHLIKTRGQQVTLRCSPKSGHDTVSWYQQALGQGPQFIFQYYEEEERQRGNFPDRFSGHQFPNYSSELNVNALLLGDSALYLCASSSGKSYTFGSGTRLTVV.

The chain links TRBV4-3 to TRBJ1-4; D possibly corresponds to TRBD1 (5 bases). Germline V gene lookup returns CDR1 LGHNA and CDR2 YSLEER. This CDR3 contains 15 residues. Trimming cost V 4 bases and J 4 bases, with 13 bases left between them. The CDR3 DNA reads as TGCGCCAGCAGCCGGGACCGGGCCATTAATGAAAAACTGTTTTTT. Translated: CASSRDRAINEKLFF.

This clone was found a few times. V and J are TRBV18 and TRBJ2-3; TRBD2 matches 7 bases. Germline V lookup: CDR1 KGHSH, CDR2 LQKENI. This CDR3 spans 12 amino acids. The V and J ends lost 8 bases and 5 bases, in that order; junction bases with no gene match: 4. The CDR3 DNA reads as TGTGCCAGCGCTCCGGGGGGAGATACGCAGTATTTT. Translating it yields CASAPGGDTQYF.